This note documents a single TCR beta chain sequence. The study ran its PCR with 60 Vbeta and 13 Jbeta primers. Assay: immunoSEQ multiplex PCR; the TCRdb copy retains only in-frame clones and omits some. The sample lists roughly 130,000 clones; roughly 84% were seen once. This CDR3 region has 15 residues. The germline gives CDR1 SGHRS, CDR2 YFSETQ. V shed 2 bases and J 1 base; nucleotides not matched to a gene: 2. The data belong to a study of cytomegalovirus exposure and HLA in healthy donors. The chain links TRBV5-1 to TRBJ2-5, with 10 bases matching TRBD2. Sequenced: PBMCs. The receptor was derived from a boy between 5 and 17 years old in good health and CMV-seronegative. The CDR3 nucleotides read TGCGCCAGCAGCTTCAGCGGGGGGGCCCAAGAGACCCAGTACTTC. Its translation: CASSFSGGAQETQYF.